This T cell receptor (beta chain) was captured in a study of T-cell reconstitution after alpha-beta-depleted transplantation in children. The V gene lost 5 bases and the J gene lost 0 bases, with 13 bases spanning the gap. The CDR3 loop spans 15 amino acids. Germline V lookup: CDR1 SEHNR, CDR2 FQNEAQ (reference sequence). This clonotype was counted many times. TCRbeta library preparation incorporated unique molecular identifiers. Using its own MiXCR run on the PCR reads, TCRdb lists one record per CDR3 protein. The table shows hundreds of thousands of distinct CDR3 sequences, with approximately 16% occurring only once.

This specimen was PBMCs from the stem cell graft donor, taken from the stem cell graft. The chain employs TRBV7-9 and TRBJ1-1; D is unclear. This clonotype originated in a human donor who donated a stem cell graft to a child with acute myeloid leukemia. CDR3 sequence (DNA): TGTGCCAGCAGCATATCCGGGTACATGAACACTGAAGCTTTCTTT. Translated, it gives CASSISGYMNTEAFF.